What follows describes a single T cell receptor (beta chain). Its target is unknown. This entry comes from a study of cytomegalovirus exposure and HLA in healthy donors. Study-wide context: Across 300 to 400 genotyped donors, around 80% landed in the Caucasian-associated ancestry cluster. Study-wide points: Most likely, a cluster of highly shared sequence variants arose as a sequencing artifact. CMV serostatus was the sole immune exposure information available. The authors later linked a missense DCLRE1C variant to TCR beta V- and J-gene trimming.

Researchers ran the PCR with 60 Vbeta and 13 Jbeta primers. The assay was immunoSEQ multiplex PCR, and TCRdb's table has in-frame clones only and misses some. The data contain 110,000 or so clones, 82% of them singletons. The CDR3 loop spans 15 amino acids. The germline CDR1 and CDR2 sequences are SGHTA and FQGNSA. V shed 4 bases, J shed 2 bases, and the junction held 7 bases outside the gene matches. Material: PBMCs. The source is a woman between 18 and 29 years old in good health and CMV-seronegative. The chain couples TRBV7-2 to TRBJ1-2; TRBD1 aligns across 7 bases. The CDR3 coding sequence is TGTGCCAGCAGCTCAAGGACAGGAGGGAACTATGGCTACACCTTC. It specifies CASSSRTGGNYGYTF.